Sequencing of this T cell receptor beta chain was carried out in a study of blood T cells in healthy people across ages. The authors ran a second PCR of about 6 to 11 cycles using a sample-barcoded 5' primer and a J-beta primer mix. The template-switch adaptor, which had 12 random nucleotides, put a tag on each cDNA molecule. A single record per CDR3 protein comes from TCRdb applying MiXCR to the 5' RACE reads. Of roughly 1,500,000 distinct CDR3 sequences in the sample, around 39% were seen once. CDR3 length equals 16 residues. Trimming shortened V by 5 bases and J by 0 bases, and 14 bases separated the two germline ends. Germline V gene data show CDR1 as MNHEY and CDR2 as SMNVEV (reference sequence). In regard to this clonotype: Its target is not known.

Findings of the study overall: A roughly linear age-dependent decrease characterized TCR beta diversity per million T cells. Strong correlation linked observed beta diversity and percent naive T cells. The study could not conclusively compare naive and antigen-experienced cells, given its unsorted PBMCs.

This TCR derives from a young woman in good health. The V and J genes are TRBV27 and TRBJ1-5, with a weak D call TRBD1 (5 bases). The material sequenced was blood. The CDR3 reads CASSHKGPYSNQPQHF. As DNA, the CDR3 is TGTGCCAGCAGTCACAAGGGACCCTATAGCAATCAGCCCCAGCATTTT.